This T cell receptor (beta chain) was documented in a study of blood T cell repertoires in COVID-19. The protocol was immunoSEQ multiplex PCR, while the TCRdb copy is restricted to in-frame clones and leaves out a portion. Found here are some 250,000 clones, around 80% of them singletons; the top ten hold approximately 6%. The CDR3 covers 13 residues. Germline CDR1 is LNHNV and CDR2 is YYDKDF (reference sequence). The ends were cut back, 1 base at V and 9 bases at J, with 9 bases in the middle. The sequence came from a man older than 75 with acute or convalescent COVID-19. Sequences were obtained from peripheral blood. The rearrangement joins TRBV15 to TRBJ2-2, with D hard to call. The CDR3 spells CATSRVRARELFF. CDR3 nucleotides: TGTGCCACCAGCAGAGTAAGAGCGCGGGAGCTGTTTTTT.